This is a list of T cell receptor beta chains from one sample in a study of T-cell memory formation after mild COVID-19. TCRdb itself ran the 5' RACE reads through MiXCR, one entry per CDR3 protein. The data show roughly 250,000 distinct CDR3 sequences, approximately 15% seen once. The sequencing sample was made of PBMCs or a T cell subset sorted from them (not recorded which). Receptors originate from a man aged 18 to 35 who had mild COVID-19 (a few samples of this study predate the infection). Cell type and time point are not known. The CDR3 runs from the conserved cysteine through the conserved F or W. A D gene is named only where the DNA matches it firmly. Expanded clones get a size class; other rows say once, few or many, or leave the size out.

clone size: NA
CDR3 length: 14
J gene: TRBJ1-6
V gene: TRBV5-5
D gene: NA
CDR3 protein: CASSSGGYNSPLHF
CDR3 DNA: TGTGCCAGCAGCTCGGGAGGTTATAATTCACCCCTCCACTTT

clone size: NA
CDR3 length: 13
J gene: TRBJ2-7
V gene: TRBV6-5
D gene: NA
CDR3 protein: CASSTTRGGEQYF
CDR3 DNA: TGTGCCAGCAGTACGACTCGGGGTGGCGAGCAGTACTTC

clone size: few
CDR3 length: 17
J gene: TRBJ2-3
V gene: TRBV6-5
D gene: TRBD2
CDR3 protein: CASSYRPSGGSPDTQYF
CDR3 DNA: TGTGCCAGCAGTTACCGCCCTAGCGGGGGTTCACCAGATACGCAGTATTTT

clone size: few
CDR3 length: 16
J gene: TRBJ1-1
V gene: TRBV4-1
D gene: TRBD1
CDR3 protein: CASSQAQTTGGTEAFF
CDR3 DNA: TGCGCCAGCAGCCAGGCCCAGACTACAGGGGGCACTGAAGCTTTCTTT

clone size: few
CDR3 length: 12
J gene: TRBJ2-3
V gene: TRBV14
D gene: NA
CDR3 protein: CASSQDPDTQYF
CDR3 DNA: TGTGCCAGCAGCCAAGACCCAGATACGCAGTATTTT

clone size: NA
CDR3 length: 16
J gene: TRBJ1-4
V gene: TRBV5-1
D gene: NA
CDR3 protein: CASSLNSGATNEKLFF
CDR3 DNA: TGCGCCAGCAGCTTGAATTCAGGTGCAACTAATGAAAAACTGTTTTTT

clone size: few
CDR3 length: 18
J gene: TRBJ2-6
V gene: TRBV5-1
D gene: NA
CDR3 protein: CASSSRGGGYSGANVLTF
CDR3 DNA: TGCGCCAGCAGCTCCCGGGGAGGGGGTTATTCTGGGGCCAACGTCCTGACTTTC

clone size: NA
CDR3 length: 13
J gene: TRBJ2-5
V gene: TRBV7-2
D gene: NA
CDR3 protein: CASSIQAGETQYF
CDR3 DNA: TGTGCCAGCAGCATACAGGCGGGCGAGACCCAGTACTTC

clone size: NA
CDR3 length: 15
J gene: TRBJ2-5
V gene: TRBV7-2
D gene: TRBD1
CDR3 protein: CASSSGTGSPETQYF
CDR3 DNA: TGTGCCAGCAGCTCCGGGACAGGGTCCCCAGAGACCCAGTACTTC

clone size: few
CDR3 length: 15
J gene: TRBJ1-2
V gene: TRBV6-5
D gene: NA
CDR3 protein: CASSRTTGLGYGYTF
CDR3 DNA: TGTGCCAGCAGTAGGACGACGGGCCTTGGGTATGGCTACACCTTC

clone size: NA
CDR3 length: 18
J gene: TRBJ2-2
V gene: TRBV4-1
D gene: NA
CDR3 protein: CASSPSSALFANTGELFF
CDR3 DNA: TGCGCCAGCAGCCCTTCTTCGGCGCTCTTCGCGAACACCGGGGAGCTGTTTTTT

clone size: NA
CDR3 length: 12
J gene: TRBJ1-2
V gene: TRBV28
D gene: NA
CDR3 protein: CASSLFQYGYTF
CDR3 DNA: TGTGCCAGCAGTTTATTCCAGTATGGCTACACCTTC

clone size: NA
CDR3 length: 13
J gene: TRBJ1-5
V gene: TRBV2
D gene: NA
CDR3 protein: CASIKDTDQPQHF
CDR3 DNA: TGTGCCAGCATAAAGGACACTGATCAGCCCCAGCATTTT

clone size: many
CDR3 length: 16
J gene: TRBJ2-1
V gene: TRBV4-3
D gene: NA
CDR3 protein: CASSQDWGPGVDEQFF
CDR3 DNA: TGCGCCAGCAGCCAAGATTGGGGCCCGGGGGTCGATGAGCAGTTCTTC

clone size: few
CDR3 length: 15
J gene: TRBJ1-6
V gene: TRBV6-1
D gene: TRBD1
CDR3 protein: CASSVRDRGHSPLHF
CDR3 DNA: TGTGCCAGCAGTGTCCGGGACAGGGGGCATTCACCCCTCCACTTT

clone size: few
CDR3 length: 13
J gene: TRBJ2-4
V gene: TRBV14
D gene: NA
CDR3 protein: CASSTGPLRIQYF
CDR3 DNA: TGTGCCAGCAGCACAGGGCCGCTACGTATTCAGTACTTC

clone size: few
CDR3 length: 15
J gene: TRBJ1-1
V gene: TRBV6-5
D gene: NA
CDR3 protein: CASSYGRNSNTEAFF
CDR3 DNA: TGTGCCAGCAGTTACGGAAGAAATTCGAACACTGAAGCTTTCTTT

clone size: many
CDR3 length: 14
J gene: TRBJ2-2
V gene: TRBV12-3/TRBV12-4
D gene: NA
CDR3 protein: CASTQSANTGELFF
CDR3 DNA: TGTGCCAGCACCCAATCAGCGAACACCGGGGAGCTGTTTTTT

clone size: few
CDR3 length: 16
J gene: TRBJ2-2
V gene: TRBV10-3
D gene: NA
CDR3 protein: CAISESRATNTGELFF
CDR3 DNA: TGTGCCATCAGTGAGTCCCGGGCGACGAACACCGGGGAGCTGTTTTTT

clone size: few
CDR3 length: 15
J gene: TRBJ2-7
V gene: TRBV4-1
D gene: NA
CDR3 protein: CASSQGRLTSYEQYF
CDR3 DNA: TGCGCCAGCAGCCAAGGTCGACTCACTAGCTACGAGCAGTACTTC

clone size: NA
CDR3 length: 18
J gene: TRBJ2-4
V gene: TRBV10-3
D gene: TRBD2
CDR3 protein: CAISDRASGGLAKNIQYF
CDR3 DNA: TGTGCCATCAGTGATAGGGCTAGCGGGGGCCTAGCCAAAAACATTCAGTACTTC

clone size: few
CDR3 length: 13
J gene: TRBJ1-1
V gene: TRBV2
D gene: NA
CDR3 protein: CASSVQGNTEAFF
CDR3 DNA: TGTGCCAGCAGCGTACAGGGGAACACTGAAGCTTTCTTT

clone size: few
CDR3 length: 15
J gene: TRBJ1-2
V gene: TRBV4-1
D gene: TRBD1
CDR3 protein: CASSHSDRSSYGYTF
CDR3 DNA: TGCGCCAGCAGCCATTCGGACAGGTCGAGCTATGGCTACACCTTC

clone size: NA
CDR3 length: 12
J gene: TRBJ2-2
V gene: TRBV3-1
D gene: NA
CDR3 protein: CASSQASGELFF
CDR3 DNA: TGTGCCAGCAGCCAAGCTTCCGGGGAGCTGTTTTTT

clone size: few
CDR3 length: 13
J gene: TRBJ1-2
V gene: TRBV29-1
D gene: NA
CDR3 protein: CSVVSSGLYGYTF
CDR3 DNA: TGCAGCGTTGTGAGTTCGGGGCTTTATGGCTACACCTTC